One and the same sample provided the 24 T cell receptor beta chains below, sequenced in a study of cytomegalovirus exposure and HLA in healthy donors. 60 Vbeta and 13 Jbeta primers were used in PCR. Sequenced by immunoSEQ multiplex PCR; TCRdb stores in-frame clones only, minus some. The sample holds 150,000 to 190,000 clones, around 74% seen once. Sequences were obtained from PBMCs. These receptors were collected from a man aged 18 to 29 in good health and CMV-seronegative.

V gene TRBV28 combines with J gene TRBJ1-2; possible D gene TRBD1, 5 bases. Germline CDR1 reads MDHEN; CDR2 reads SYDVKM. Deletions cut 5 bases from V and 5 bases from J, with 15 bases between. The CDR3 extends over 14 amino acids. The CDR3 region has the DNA TGTGCCAGCAGTACCCCGGGAGGGGTATATGGCTACACCTTC. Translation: CASSTPGGVYGYTF.

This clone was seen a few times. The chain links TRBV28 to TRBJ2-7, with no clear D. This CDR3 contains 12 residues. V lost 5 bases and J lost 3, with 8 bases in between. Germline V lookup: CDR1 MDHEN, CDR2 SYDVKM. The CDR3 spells CASSTQVYEQYF. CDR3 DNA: TGTGCCAGCAGTACCCAGGTCTACGAGCAGTACTTC.

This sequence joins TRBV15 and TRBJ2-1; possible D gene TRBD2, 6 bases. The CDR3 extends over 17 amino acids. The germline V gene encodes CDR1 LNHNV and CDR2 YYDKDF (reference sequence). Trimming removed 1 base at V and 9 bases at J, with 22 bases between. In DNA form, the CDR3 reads TGTGCCACCAGCAGAGTATTGAGGGGCAGAAAGGGAGGTGAGCAGTTCTTC. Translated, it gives CATSRVLRGRKGGEQFF. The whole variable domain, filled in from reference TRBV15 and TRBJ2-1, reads DAMVIQNPRYQVTQFGKPVTLSCSQTLNHNVMYWYQQKSSQAPKLLFHYYDKDFNNEADTPDNFQSRRPNTSFCFLDIRSPGLGDTAMYLCATSRVLRGRKGGEQFFGPGTRLTVL.

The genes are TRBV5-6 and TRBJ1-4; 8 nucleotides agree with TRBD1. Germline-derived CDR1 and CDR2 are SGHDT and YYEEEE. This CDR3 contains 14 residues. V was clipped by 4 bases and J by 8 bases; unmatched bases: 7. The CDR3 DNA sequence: TGTGCCAGCAGCACCGGACAGGGTGAGGAAAAACTGTTTTTT. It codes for CASSTGQGEEKLFF.

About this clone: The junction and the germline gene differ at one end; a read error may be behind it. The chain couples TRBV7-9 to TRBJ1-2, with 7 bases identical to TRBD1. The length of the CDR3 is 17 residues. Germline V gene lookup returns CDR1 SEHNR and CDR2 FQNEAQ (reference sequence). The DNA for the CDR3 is TGTTCCAGCAGCTTAGGAGCCTCGGACAGGCCTAACTATGGCTACACCTTC. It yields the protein CSSSLGASDRPNYGYTF.

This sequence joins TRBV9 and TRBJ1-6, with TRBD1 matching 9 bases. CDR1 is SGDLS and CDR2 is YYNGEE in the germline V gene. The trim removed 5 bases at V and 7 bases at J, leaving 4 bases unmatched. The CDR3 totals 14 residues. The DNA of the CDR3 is TGTGCCAGCAGTGCCGGGACAGGGAATTCACCCCTCCACTTT. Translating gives CASSAGTGNSPLHF.

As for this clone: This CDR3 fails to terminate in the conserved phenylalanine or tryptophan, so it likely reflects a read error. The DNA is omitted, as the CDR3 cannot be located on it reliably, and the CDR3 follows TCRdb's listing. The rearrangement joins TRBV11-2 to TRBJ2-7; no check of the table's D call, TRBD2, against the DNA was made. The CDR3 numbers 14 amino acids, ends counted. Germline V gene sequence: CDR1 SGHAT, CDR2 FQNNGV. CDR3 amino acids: CASSSPGLAPPPTA.

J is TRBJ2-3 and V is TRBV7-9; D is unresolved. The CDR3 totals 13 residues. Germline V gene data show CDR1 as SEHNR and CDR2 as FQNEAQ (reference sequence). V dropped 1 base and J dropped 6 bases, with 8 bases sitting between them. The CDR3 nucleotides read TGTGCCAGCAGCTTAGGCGATTGGGATACGCAGTATTTT. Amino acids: CASSLGDWDTQYF.

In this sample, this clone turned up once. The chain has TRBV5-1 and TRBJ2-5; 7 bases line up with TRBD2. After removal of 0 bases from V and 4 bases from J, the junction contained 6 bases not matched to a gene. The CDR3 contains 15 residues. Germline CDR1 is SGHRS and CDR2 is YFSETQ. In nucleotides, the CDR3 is TGCGCCAGCAGCTTGGCGGACGGGGAGGGAGAGACCCAGTACTTC. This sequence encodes CASSLADGEGETQYF. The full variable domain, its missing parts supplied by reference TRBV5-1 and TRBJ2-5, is KAGVTQTPRYLIKTRGQQVTLSCSPISGHRSVSWYQQTPGQGLQFLFEYFSETQRNKGNFPGRFSGRQFSNSRSEMNVSTLELGDSALYLCASSLADGEGETQYFGPGTRLLVL.

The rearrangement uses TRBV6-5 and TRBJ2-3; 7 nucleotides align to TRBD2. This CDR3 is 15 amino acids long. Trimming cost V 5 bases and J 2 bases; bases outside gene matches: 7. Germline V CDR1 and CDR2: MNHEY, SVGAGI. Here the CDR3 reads CASSPLREVTDTQYF. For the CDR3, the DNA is TGTGCCAGCAGTCCCCTCCGGGAGGTCACAGATACGCAGTATTTT.

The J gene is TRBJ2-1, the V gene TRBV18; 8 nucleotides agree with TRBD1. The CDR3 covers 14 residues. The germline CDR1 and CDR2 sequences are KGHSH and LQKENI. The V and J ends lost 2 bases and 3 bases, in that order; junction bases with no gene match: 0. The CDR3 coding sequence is TGTGCCAGCTCACCAACAGGGGGCTACAATGAGCAGTTCTTC. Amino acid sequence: CASSPTGGYNEQFF.

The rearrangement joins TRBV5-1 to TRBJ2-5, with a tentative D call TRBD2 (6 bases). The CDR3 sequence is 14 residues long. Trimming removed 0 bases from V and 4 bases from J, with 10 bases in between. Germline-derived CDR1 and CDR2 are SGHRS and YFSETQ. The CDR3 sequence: CASSLAEGRETQYF. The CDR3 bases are TGCGCCAGCAGCTTGGCGGAGGGCCGAGAGACCCAGTACTTC.

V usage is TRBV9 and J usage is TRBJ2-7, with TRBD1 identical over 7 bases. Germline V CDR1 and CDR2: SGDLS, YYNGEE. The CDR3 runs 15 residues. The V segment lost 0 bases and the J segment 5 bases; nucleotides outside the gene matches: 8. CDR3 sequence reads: CASSVAGQDLNEQYF. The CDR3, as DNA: TGTGCCAGCAGCGTAGCTGGACAGGACCTCAACGAGCAGTACTTC.

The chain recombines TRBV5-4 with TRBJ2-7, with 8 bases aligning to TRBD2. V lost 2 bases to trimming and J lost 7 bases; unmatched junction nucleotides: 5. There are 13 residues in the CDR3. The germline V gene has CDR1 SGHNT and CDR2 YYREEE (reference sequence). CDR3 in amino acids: CASSLGAGDEQYF. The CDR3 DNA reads TGTGCCAGCAGCTTAGGAGCGGGAGATGAGCAGTACTTC.

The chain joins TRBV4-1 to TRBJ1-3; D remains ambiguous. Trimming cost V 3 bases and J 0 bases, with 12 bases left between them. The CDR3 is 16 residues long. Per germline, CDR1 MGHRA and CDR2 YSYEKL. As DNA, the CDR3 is TGCGCCAGCAGCCAGAACCGTAGGAGCTCTGGAAACACCATATATTTT. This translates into CASSQNRRSSGNTIYF.

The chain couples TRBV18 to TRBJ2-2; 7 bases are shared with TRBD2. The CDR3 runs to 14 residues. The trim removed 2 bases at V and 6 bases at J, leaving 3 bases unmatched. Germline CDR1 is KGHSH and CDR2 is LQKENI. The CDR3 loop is CASSPSGTAGELFF. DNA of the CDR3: TGTGCCAGCTCACCAAGCGGGACGGCCGGGGAGCTGTTTTTT.

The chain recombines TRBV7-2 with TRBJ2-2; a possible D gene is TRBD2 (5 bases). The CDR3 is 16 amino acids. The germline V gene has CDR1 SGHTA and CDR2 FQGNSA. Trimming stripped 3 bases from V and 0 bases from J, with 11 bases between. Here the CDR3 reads CASSFVPGANTGELFF. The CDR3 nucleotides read TGTGCCAGCAGCTTCGTTCCCGGGGCGAACACCGGGGAGCTGTTTTTT.

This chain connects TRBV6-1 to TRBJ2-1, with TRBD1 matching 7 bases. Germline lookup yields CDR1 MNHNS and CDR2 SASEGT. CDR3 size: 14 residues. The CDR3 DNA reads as TGTGTCACGACCCCAGAGGGGGCCTCGGGTGAGCAGTTCTTC. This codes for CVTTPEGASGEQFF.

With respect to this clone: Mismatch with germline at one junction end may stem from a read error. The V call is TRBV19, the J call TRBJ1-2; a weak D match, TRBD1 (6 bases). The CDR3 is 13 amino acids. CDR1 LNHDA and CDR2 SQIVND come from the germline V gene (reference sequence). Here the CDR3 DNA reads TGTGCCAGTACCCCGACAGGATTTAGTGGCTACACTTTC. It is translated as CASTPTGFSGYTF.

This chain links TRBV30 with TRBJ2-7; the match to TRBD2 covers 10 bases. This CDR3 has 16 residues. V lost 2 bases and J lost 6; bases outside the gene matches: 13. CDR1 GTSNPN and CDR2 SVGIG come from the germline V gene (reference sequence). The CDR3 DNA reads TGTGCCTGGAGTCATAGTGGGCTAGCGGGAGTTGGCGAGCAGTACTTC. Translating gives CAWSHSGLAGVGEQYF.

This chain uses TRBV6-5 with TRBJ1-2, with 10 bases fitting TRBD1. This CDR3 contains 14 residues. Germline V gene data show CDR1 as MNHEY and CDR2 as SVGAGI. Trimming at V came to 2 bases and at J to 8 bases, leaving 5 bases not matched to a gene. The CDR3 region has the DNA TGTGCCAGCAGTTACCGACAGGGGGCTGGAGGCTACACCTTC. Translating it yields CASSYRQGAGGYTF.

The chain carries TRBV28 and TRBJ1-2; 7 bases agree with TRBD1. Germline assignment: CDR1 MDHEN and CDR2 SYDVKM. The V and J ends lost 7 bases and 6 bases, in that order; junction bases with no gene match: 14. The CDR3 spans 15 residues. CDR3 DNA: TGTGCCAGCAACACAGGGGCCCCGCCCCGGCATGGCTACACCTTC. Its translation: CASNTGAPPRHGYTF.

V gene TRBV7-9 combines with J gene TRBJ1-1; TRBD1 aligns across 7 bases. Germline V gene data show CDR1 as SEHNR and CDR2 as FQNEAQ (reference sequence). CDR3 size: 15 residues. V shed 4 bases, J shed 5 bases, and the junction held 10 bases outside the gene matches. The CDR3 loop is CASSSNQGVETEAFF. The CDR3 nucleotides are TGTGCCAGCAGCTCCAACCAGGGGGTTGAAACTGAAGCTTTCTTT.

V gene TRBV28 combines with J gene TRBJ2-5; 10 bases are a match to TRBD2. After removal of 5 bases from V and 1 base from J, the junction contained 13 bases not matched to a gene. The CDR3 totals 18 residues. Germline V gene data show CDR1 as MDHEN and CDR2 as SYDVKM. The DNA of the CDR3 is TGTGCCAGCAGTCGGTGGACTAGCGGAACCGAGGGCCAAGAGACCCAGTACTTC. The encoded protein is CASSRWTSGTEGQETQYF.